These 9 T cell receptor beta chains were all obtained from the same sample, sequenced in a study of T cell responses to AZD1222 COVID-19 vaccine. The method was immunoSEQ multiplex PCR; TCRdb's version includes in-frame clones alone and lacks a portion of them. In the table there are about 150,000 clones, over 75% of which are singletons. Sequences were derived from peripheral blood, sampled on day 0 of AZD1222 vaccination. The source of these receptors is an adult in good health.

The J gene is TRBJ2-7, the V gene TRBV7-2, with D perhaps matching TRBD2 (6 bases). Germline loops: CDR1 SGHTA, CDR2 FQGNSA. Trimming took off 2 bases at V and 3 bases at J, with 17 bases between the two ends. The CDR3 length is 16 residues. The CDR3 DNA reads TGTGCCAGCAGCTTAAAGTCCGGCGGGGCGCTCTACGAGCAGTACTTC. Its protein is CASSLKSGGALYEQYF.

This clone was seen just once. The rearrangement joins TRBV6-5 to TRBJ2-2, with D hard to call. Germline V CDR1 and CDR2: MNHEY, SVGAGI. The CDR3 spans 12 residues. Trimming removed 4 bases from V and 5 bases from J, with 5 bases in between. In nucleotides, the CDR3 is TGTGCCAGCAGTTCTTGGACCGGGGAGCTGTTTTTT. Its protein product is CASSSWTGELFF.

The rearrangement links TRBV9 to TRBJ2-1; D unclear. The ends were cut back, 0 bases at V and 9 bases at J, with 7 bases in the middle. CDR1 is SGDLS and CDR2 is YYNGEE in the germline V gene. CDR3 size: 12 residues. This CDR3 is CASSVDFGEQFF. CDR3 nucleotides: TGTGCCAGCAGCGTAGACTTCGGTGAGCAGTTCTTC.

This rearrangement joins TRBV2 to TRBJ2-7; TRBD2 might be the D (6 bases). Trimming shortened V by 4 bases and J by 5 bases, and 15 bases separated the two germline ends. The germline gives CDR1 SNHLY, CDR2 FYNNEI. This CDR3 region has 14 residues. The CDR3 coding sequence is TGTGCCAGCAGTGTTTGGAGGGGTAGCAACGAGCAGTACTTC. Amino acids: CASSVWRGSNEQYF.

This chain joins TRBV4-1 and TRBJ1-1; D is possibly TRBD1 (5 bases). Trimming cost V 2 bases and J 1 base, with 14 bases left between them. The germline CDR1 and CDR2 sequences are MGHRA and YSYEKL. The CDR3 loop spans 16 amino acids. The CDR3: CASSQQGRGGNTEAFF. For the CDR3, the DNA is TGCGCCAGCAGCCAACAGGGTAGGGGTGGGAACACTGAAGCTTTCTTT.

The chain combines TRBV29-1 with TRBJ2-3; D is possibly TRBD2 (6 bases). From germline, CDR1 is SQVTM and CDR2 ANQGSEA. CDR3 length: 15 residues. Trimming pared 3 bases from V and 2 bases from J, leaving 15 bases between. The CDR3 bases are TGCAGCGTTGAGATACAATGGGGGGACACAGATACGCAGTATTTT. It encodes CSVEIQWGDTDTQYF.

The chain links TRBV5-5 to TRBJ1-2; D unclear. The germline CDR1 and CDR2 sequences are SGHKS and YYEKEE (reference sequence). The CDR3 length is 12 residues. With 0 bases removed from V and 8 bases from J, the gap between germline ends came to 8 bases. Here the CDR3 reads CASSLVTGGYTF. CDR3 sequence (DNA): TGTGCCAGCAGCTTGGTAACGGGAGGCTACACCTTC. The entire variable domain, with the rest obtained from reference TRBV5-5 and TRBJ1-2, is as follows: DAGVTQSPTHLIKTRGQQVTLRCSPISGHKSVSWYQQVLGQGPQFIFQYYEKEERGRGNFPDRFSARQFPNYSSELNVNALLLGDSALYLCASSLVTGGYTFGSGTRLTVV.

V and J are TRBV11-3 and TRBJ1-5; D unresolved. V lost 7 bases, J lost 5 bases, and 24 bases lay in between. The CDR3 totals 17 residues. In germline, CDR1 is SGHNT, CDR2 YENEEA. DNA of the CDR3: TGTGCCAGCATTCTATCCCCGGACGGGCGATTTTATCAGCCCCAGCATTTT. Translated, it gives CASILSPDGRFYQPQHF. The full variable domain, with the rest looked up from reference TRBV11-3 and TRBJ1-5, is EAGVVQSPRYKIIEKKQPVAFWCNPISGHNTLYWYLQNLGQGPELLIRYENEEAVDDSQLPKDRFSAERLKGVDSTLKIQPAELGDSAVYLCASILSPDGRFYQPQHFGDGTRLSIL.

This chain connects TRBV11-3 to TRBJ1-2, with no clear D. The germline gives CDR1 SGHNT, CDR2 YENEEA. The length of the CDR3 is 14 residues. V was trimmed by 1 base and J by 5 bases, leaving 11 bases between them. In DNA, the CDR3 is TGTGCCAGCAGCTTAGGGGTCGTTGGGTATGGCTACACCTTC. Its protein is CASSLGVVGYGYTF.